Below are 18 T cell receptor beta chains sequenced from a single sample in a study of identical twins. TCRdb processed the 5' RACE reads anew with MiXCR; each CDR3 protein has one entry. The data show 500,000 to 550,000 distinct CDR3 sequences, with under 25% seen just once and around 0.48% held by the top ten. These sequences were also reported in another study, on yellow fever vaccine responses in identical twins.

Sample: CD4+ T cells sorted from blood. The receptors derive from a woman aged 18-29 years in good health.

The chain employs TRBV28 and TRBJ1-5; perhaps TRBD1 as D (5 bases). The CDR3 totals 15 residues. CDR1 and CDR2 (germline): MDHEN, SYDVKM. The ends were cut back, 4 bases at V and 2 bases at J, with 12 bases in the middle. CDR3 DNA sequence: TGTGCCAGCAGTTCTGGAGGGGCTGGCAATCAGCCCCAGCATTTT. Protein sequence: CASSSGGAGNQPQHF.

In this sample, this clonotype turned up a few times. The chain recombines TRBV20-1 with TRBJ2-2, with 8 positions matching TRBD2. This CDR3 region has 15 residues. The germline V gene has CDR1 DFQATT and CDR2 SNEGSKA (reference sequence). The V segment lost 6 bases and the J segment 7 bases; nucleotides outside the gene matches: 13. CDR3 DNA: TGCAGTGCCCGCAGGGCGGGAGGTTTGATCGGGGAGCTGTTTTTT. Its translation is CSARRAGGLIGELFF.

This chain joins TRBV2 and TRBJ1-4; D not certain. The CDR3 runs to 15 residues. V gave up 5 bases and J gave up 5 bases, with 15 bases separating them. Germline values: CDR1 SNHLY, CDR2 FYNNEI. The CDR3, as DNA: TGTGCCAGCAGTAGCGGACCGACCCCCAATGAAAAACTGTTTTTT. Translated: CASSSGPTPNEKLFF.

At least ten counts were recorded for this clonotype. This sequence joins TRBV11-3 and TRBJ2-1, with a possible D match to TRBD2 (7 bases). The V and J ends lost 7 bases and 4 bases respectively, with 11 bases between them. The CDR3 totals 13 residues. Germline V CDR1 and CDR2: SGHNT, YENEEA. The DNA of the CDR3 is TGTGCCAGCACCAAGGGGGGGTACAATGAGCAGTTCTTC. This sequence encodes CASTKGGYNEQFF.

This clonotype was counted only a few times. The chain links TRBV5-1 to TRBJ2-1, with 12 bases matching TRBD2. The J segment lost 7 bases and the V segment lost 4 bases, leaving 6 bases of the junction unmatched. The CDR3 extends over 15 amino acids. Germline CDR1 reads SGHRS; CDR2 reads YFSETQ. The CDR3: CASSPLTSGRNEQFF. As DNA, the CDR3 is TGCGCCAGCAGCCCCCTGACTAGCGGGAGAAATGAGCAGTTCTTC.

This clonotype was seen a few times. The rearrangement joins TRBV10-3 to TRBJ2-3; 12 nucleotides align to TRBD2. There are 16 residues in the CDR3. Trimming took 3 bases from V and 8 from J; bases not matched to a gene: 9. The germline V gene has CDR1 ENHRY and CDR2 SYGVKD. The CDR3 bases are TGTGCCATCAGTGAAGGCCGGACTAGCGGGGAAGGTACGCAGTATTTT. This sequence encodes CAISEGRTSGEGTQYF.

The genes are TRBV10-1 and TRBJ2-1; TRBD1 agrees at 9 bases. Looked up from germline, CDR1 is WNHNN and CDR2 is SYGVQD (reference sequence). V shed 5 bases, J shed 12 bases, and the junction held 5 bases outside the gene matches. This CDR3 is built from 12 residues. The CDR3: CASSLSTGGQFF. The CDR3 DNA reads as TGCGCCAGCAGTCTATCGACAGGGGGGCAGTTCTTC.

V usage is TRBV5-8 and J usage is TRBJ2-7; possibly TRBD1 for D (6 bases). The CDR3 is 14 amino acids. V lost 3 bases to trimming and J lost 0 bases, with 10 bases between them. Germline V gene sequence: CDR1 SGHTS, CDR2 YDEGEE. The CDR3 spells CASSSRDISYEQYV. The CDR3 DNA reads as TGTGCCAGCAGCTCCCGGGACATCTCCTACGAGCAGTACGTC.

This clonotype was observed at least ten times. The chain joins TRBV12-3 or TRBV12-4 to TRBJ2-1; D remains ambiguous. V lost 6 bases and J lost 9, with 15 bases in between. CDR3 length: 13 residues. The CDR3 DNA follows: TGTGCCAGCAGACCAGCCGCAGCTGGTGAGCAGTTCTTC. Protein product: CASRPAAAGEQFF.

The chain couples TRBV28 to TRBJ2-2; 7 positions match TRBD1. Germline-derived CDR1 and CDR2 are MDHEN and SYDVKM. V trimming: 11 bases; J trimming: 2 bases; junction bases outside the gene matches: 11. The CDR3 is 15 residues long. CDR3 in amino acids: CAVKAGDRNTGELFF. The CDR3 nucleotides are TGTGCCGTTAAGGCTGGGGACAGAAACACCGGGGAGCTGTTTTTT.

The gene calls are TRBV7-6 and TRBJ2-1; TRBD2 matches 12 bases. The CDR3 loop spans 16 amino acids. Germline trimming cut 5 bases from V and 6 bases from J; bases unmatched to any gene: 8. Germline V CDR1 and CDR2: SGHVS, FNYEAQ. CDR3 nucleotide sequence: TGTGCCAGCAGCCTTAGACCGGGACTAGCGGGCAATGAGCAGTTCTTC. Translated, it gives CASSLRPGLAGNEQFF. Full variable domain (rest looked up from reference TRBV7-6 and TRBJ2-1): GAGVSQSPRYKVTKRGQDVALRCDPISGHVSLYWYRQALGQGPEFLTYFNYEAQQDKSGLPNDRFSAERPEGSISTLTIQRTEQRDSAMYRCASSLRPGLAGNEQFFGPGTRLTVL.

This clonotype was counted only a few times. The chain employs TRBV28 and TRBJ2-3, with D unresolved. CDR3 length: 13 residues. Looked up from germline, CDR1 is MDHEN and CDR2 is SYDVKM. V lost 3 bases to trimming and J lost 8 bases, with 12 bases between them. CDR3 DNA sequence: TGTGCCAGCAGTTTGCTAGTAGTTTCTACGCAGTATTTT. Protein product: CASSLLVVSTQYF.

This clonotype was recorded a few times. V gene TRBV11-2 combines with J gene TRBJ1-2, with 12 bases identical to TRBD1. The CDR3 consists of 16 residues. CDR1 SGHAT and CDR2 FQNNGV come from the germline V gene. With 1 base clipped from V and 4 bases from J, the junction kept 4 bases outside the gene matches. The CDR3 protein is CASSLGGTGGAYGYTF. The CDR3 nucleotides read TGTGCCAGCAGCTTAGGAGGGACAGGGGGCGCCTATGGCTACACCTTC.

This clonotype has a handful of counts. The chain joins TRBV5-1 to TRBJ1-1; D uncertain. The CDR3 sequence is 15 residues long. Germline V CDR1 and CDR2: SGHRS, YFSETQ. Trimming removed 1 base at V and 0 bases at J, with 10 bases between. The CDR3 spells CASSLMGRMNTEAFF. The CDR3 bases are TGCGCCAGCAGCTTGATGGGCAGAATGAACACTGAAGCTTTCTTT.

This clonotype was recorded a few times. The gene calls are TRBV20-1 and TRBJ2-5, with D perhaps matching TRBD2 (5 bases). V was pared by 0 bases and J by 1 base, with 15 bases between. The length of the CDR3 is 16 residues. CDR1 DFQATT and CDR2 SNEGSKA come from the germline V gene (reference sequence). The CDR3 DNA reads TGCAGTGCTAGAGATGGAGGCCCTAGCCGCCAAGAGACCCAGTACTTC. This codes for CSARDGGPSRQETQYF.

The gene calls are TRBV6-1 and TRBJ1-2; D remains unclear. The CDR3 sequence is 15 residues long. CDR1 is MNHNS, CDR2 SASEGT, per germline. The V end lost 8 bases, the J end lost 6 bases, and 22 bases lay between the germline ends. As DNA, the CDR3 is TGTGCCAGCTACTCGGTAGGGCGCGGGGAAGATGGCTACACCTTC. It specifies CASYSVGRGEDGYTF.

This clonotype came up a few times. The CDR3 nucleotides read TGTGCCAGCAGAAAGGAGCCCATGAACACTGAAGCTTTCTTT. Its protein product is CASRKEPMNTEAFF. The rearrangement links TRBV12-3 or TRBV12-4 to TRBJ1-1; no firm D call. The CDR3 extends over 14 amino acids. V was pared by 6 bases and J by 0 bases, with 11 bases between.

The CDR3 here is CSVEGWGYEQYF. CDR3 coding DNA: TGCAGCGTTGAAGGTTGGGGCTACGAGCAGTACTTC. The genes are TRBV29-1 and TRBJ2-7; D is ambiguous. Trimming shortened V by 1 base and J by 3 bases, and 7 bases separated the two germline ends. This CDR3 has 12 residues. CDR1 and CDR2 (germline): SQVTM, ANQGSEA.